This passage covers 26 T cell receptor beta chains from one sample sequenced in a study of neurological immune-mediated disorders. TCRdb itself ran the 5' RACE reads through MiXCR, one entry per CDR3 protein. The sample includes under 45,000 distinct CDR3 sequences, 13% to 15% of them seen just once. Input material: CD4+ T cells from blood. The receptors shown here come from a woman aged 60-70 years with HTLV-1-associated myelopathy (HAM/TSP).

This clonotype was found many times. The gene calls are TRBV6-2 or TRBV6-3 and TRBJ2-7; weak D call: TRBD2 (6 bases). V lost 3 bases and J 2 bases, leaving 17 bases between the germline ends. Germline CDR1 and CDR2: MNHEY and SVGEGT. This CDR3 has 16 amino acids. The CDR3 DNA follows: TGTGCCAGCAGTTATGGCCCGGGACTGAGAACCTACGAGCAGTACTTC. Amino acid sequence: CASSYGPGLRTYEQYF.

This clonotype was seen repeatedly, ten times or more. The J gene is TRBJ1-1, the V gene TRBV20-1, with TRBD1 as a possible D gene (5 bases). CDR1 and CDR2 from the germline V gene are DFQATT and SNEGSKA (reference sequence). This CDR3 contains 13 residues. The V gene lost 3 bases and the J gene lost 5 bases, with 13 bases spanning the gap. The CDR3 spells CSASVRVGTEAFF. The CDR3 region has the DNA TGCAGTGCTAGTGTCAGGGTCGGTACTGAAGCTTTCTTT.

This clonotype has a count of ten or more. This chain links TRBV5-1 with TRBJ1-5; weak D call: TRBD1 (5 bases). The V end lost 5 bases, the J end lost 5 bases, and 11 bases lay between the germline ends. CDR1 is SGHRS and CDR2 is YFSETQ in the germline V gene. There are 13 residues in the CDR3. In DNA, the CDR3 is TGCGCCAGCAGGCTAGAAGGGGATCAGCCCCAGCATTTT. Protein product: CASRLEGDQPQHF.

This clonotype occurred many times. The chain links TRBV5-1 to TRBJ2-7, with 10 bases that match TRBD1. V was clipped by 1 base and J by 5 bases; unmatched bases: 6. The CDR3 spans 15 residues. From germline, CDR1 is SGHRS and CDR2 YFSETQ. CDR3 sequence reads: CASSLWDRGIHEQYF. Here the CDR3 DNA reads TGCGCCAGCAGCTTGTGGGACAGGGGAATCCACGAGCAGTACTTC.

This clonotype was picked up many times. V usage is TRBV7-2 and J usage is TRBJ1-2, with D uncertain. The germline gives CDR1 SGHTA, CDR2 FQGNSA. Trimming took off 2 bases at V and 4 bases at J, with 11 bases between the two ends. This CDR3 has 14 amino acids. The CDR3 spells CASSLLPEVYGYTF. The CDR3, as DNA: TGTGCCAGCAGCTTATTGCCTGAAGTCTATGGCTACACCTTC. Full variable domain (remainder filled in from reference TRBV7-2 and TRBJ1-2): GAGVSQSPSNKVTEKGKDVELRCDPISGHTALYWYRQSLGQGLEFLIYFQGNSAPDKSGLPSDRFSAERTGGSVSTLTIQRTQQEDSAVYLCASSLLPEVYGYTFGSGTRLTVV.

By frequency in the sample, this clonotype is medium-sized. The chain couples TRBV20-1 to TRBJ1-4, with TRBD1 as a possible D gene (6 bases). Per germline, CDR1 DFQATT and CDR2 SNEGSKA (reference sequence). V lost 0 bases, J lost 7 bases, and 12 bases lay in between. This CDR3 contains 14 residues. The CDR3 here is CSARDNRDGEKLFF. CDR3 nucleotide sequence: TGCAGTGCTAGAGATAACAGGGATGGTGAAAAACTGTTTTTT.

This clonotype was seen ten or more times. This chain connects TRBV20-1 to TRBJ2-2; D ambiguous. Germline V gene lookup returns CDR1 DFQATT and CDR2 SNEGSKA (reference sequence). Trimming took 0 bases from V and 0 from J, leaving 11 bases between them. The CDR3 runs 16 residues. The CDR3 sequence is CSARDGRTANTGELFF. DNA for the CDR3: TGCAGTGCTAGAGACGGGCGGACGGCGAACACCGGGGAGCTGTTTTTT.

This clonotype was recorded at least ten times. The genes are TRBV7-2 and TRBJ1-3; 12 nucleotides match TRBD1. Germline CDR1 reads SGHTA; CDR2 reads FQGNSA. The CDR3 is 16 amino acids. J gave up 6 bases and V 4 bases, and 7 bases lay outside the gene matches. DNA of the CDR3: TGTGCCAGCAGCTCCTGGGACAGGGGGCTTACAAACACCATATATTTT. Translated: CASSSWDRGLTNTIYF.

Many counts were recorded for this clonotype. The chain uses TRBV12-3 or TRBV12-4 and TRBJ1-5, with D possibly matching TRBD1 (6 bases). The CDR3 loop spans 15 amino acids. V was pared by 2 bases and J by 3 bases, with 11 bases between. CDR3 sequence: CASSLSRTDNQPQHF. The CDR3 DNA follows: TGTGCCAGCAGTTTAAGTCGGACAGACAATCAGCCCCAGCATTTT.

At least ten counts were recorded for this clonotype. The chain carries TRBV7-6 and TRBJ2-1; 9 positions match TRBD1. Trimming at V came to 6 bases and at J to 7 bases, leaving 10 bases not matched to a gene. This CDR3 has 15 residues. Germline CDR1 and CDR2: SGHVS and FNYEAQ. The DNA of the CDR3 is TGTGCCAGCAGACAGGGGGCCTCCTTACGTAATGAGCAGTTCTTC. Translation gives CASRQGASLRNEQFF.

In its sample, this clonotype was seen many times. The chain uses TRBV5-1 and TRBJ2-5; TRBD1 matches 9 bases. J was trimmed by 5 bases and V by 4 bases; bases with no gene match: 6. This CDR3 comprises 14 residues. Germline values: CDR1 SGHRS, CDR2 YFSETQ. CDR3 protein: CASSPRTGDETQYF. In nucleotides, the CDR3 is TGCGCCAGCAGCCCAAGGACAGGGGATGAGACCCAGTACTTC.

In this sample, this clonotype turned up many times. The V gene is TRBV7-8, the J gene TRBJ2-7, with D perhaps given as TRBD1 or TRBD2 (7 bases each). Germline-derived CDR1 and CDR2 are SGHVS and FQNEAQ. With 1 base removed from V and 3 bases from J, the gap between germline ends came to 13 bases. The CDR3 is made up of 15 amino acids. The CDR3: CASSLESRGGYEQYF. The CDR3 coding sequence is TGTGCCAGCAGCTTAGAAAGCAGGGGGGGCTACGAGCAGTACTTC.

This clonotype occurred many times. The chain is built from TRBV5-1 and TRBJ2-7; 8 bases map to TRBD1. After removal of 4 bases from V and 5 bases from J, the junction contained 8 bases not matched to a gene. The CDR3 contains 14 residues. CDR1 is SGHRS, CDR2 YFSETQ, per germline. In nucleotides, the CDR3 is TGCGCCAGCAGCCATTCAGGGGGCCGGGACGAGCAGTACTTC. Translated: CASSHSGGRDEQYF.

This clonotype has a count of ten or more. This CDR3 reads CASSPSRGAYEQYF. CDR3 nucleotide sequence: TGCGCCAGCAGCCCGTCACGGGGAGCCTACGAGCAGTACTTC. The V gene is TRBV5-1, the J gene TRBJ2-7, with D tentatively TRBD2 (5 bases). Trimming left V 4 bases short and J 2 bases short, with 13 bases between. CDR3 length equals 14 residues. Germline lookup yields CDR1 SGHRS and CDR2 YFSETQ.

This clonotype was observed many times. The chain has TRBV6-5 and TRBJ2-5; 9 bases align to TRBD2. Germline CDR1 MNHEY, CDR2 SVGAGI. The J segment lost 5 bases and the V segment lost 5 bases, leaving 6 bases of the junction unmatched. CDR3 length equals 14 residues. The CDR3 DNA is TGTGCCAGCAGTCCGAACCTAGCGGGGGAGACCCAGTACTTC. Protein product: CASSPNLAGETQYF.

This clonotype was recorded at least ten times. The chain recombines TRBV13 with TRBJ1-6, with TRBD1 matching 10 bases. V dropped 4 bases and J dropped 9; count of bases not matched to a gene: 6. CDR3 size: 15 residues. Germline-derived CDR1 and CDR2 are PRHDT and FYEKMQ (reference sequence). This chain's CDR3 is CASSYRQGAASPLHF. The CDR3 DNA reads TGTGCCAGCAGCTATCGACAGGGGGCGGCTTCACCCCTCCACTTT.

As DNA, the CDR3 is TGCGCCAGCAGCTGGGGACAGCTCAATCAGCCCCAGCATTTT. Translated: CASSWGQLNQPQHF. This chain uses TRBV5-1 with TRBJ1-5, with 7 nucleotides matching TRBD1. The CDR3 is 14 amino acids. The germline gives CDR1 SGHRS, CDR2 YFSETQ. J gave up 3 bases and V 3 bases, and 3 bases lay outside the gene matches.

The CDR3 DNA follows: TGTGCCAGCAGCCCCTGGCCCGGGACTAGCGGGGGGATGTACAATGAGCAGTTCTTC. It encodes CASSPWPGTSGGMYNEQFF. The V gene is TRBV2, the J gene TRBJ2-1, with 15 bases that match TRBD2. This CDR3 contains 19 residues. CDR1 and CDR2 from the germline V gene are SNHLY and FYNNEI. The junction had 13 bases not matched to a gene; V was cut back by 6 bases and J by 4 bases.

This clonotype was detected ten times or more. The chain combines TRBV7-9 with TRBJ1-1, with D perhaps TRBD1 (5 bases). This CDR3 spans 14 amino acids. The ends were cut back, 5 bases at V and 4 bases at J, with 14 bases in the middle. Germline V lookup: CDR1 SEHNR, CDR2 FQNEAQ (reference sequence). Here the CDR3 DNA reads TGTGCCAGCAGCCCCATCCCGGGGGGCACTGAAGCTTTCTTT. Its protein is CASSPIPGGTEAFF.

The chain links TRBV7-6 to TRBJ2-5; 8 nucleotides align to TRBD1. Germline-derived CDR1 and CDR2 are SGHVS and FNYEAQ. This CDR3 contains 16 residues. Trimming at V came to 4 bases and at J to 4 bases, leaving 11 bases not matched to a gene. This CDR3 reads CASSYSGGANGETQYF. The CDR3 region has the DNA TGTGCCAGCAGCTATTCAGGGGGCGCAAATGGAGAGACCCAGTACTTC.

There are many counts of this clonotype. The CDR3 is CASSSQGILYEQYF. The DNA of the CDR3 is TGTGCCAGCAGCTCACAAGGGATTCTTTACGAGCAGTACTTC. This chain connects TRBV7-2 to TRBJ2-7; unclear D gene. CDR1 and CDR2 from the germline V gene are SGHTA and FQGNSA. The CDR3 has 14 residues. The ends were cut back, 4 bases at V and 4 bases at J, with 14 bases in the middle. Together with reference TRBV7-2 and TRBJ2-7, the CDR3 gives the full variable domain: GAGVSQSPSNKVTEKGKDVELRCDPISGHTALYWYRQSLGQGLEFLIYFQGNSAPDKSGLPSDRFSAERTGGSVSTLTIQRTQQEDSAVYLCASSSQGILYEQYFGPGTRLTVT.

The table lists this clonotype with many counts. This sequence joins TRBV20-1 and TRBJ1-4; the D gene is possibly TRBD1 (5 bases). Germline CDR1 and CDR2: DFQATT and SNEGSKA (reference sequence). V was cut by 6 bases and J by 1 base, with 12 bases left in between. CDR3 size: 14 residues. The CDR3 bases are TGCAGTGCATCTCCGGGGGTAACTAATGAAAAACTGTTTTTT. Translation: CSASPGVTNEKLFF.

Ten or more counts support this clonotype. The chain is built from TRBV18 and TRBJ2-1, with 10 positions matching TRBD2. Germline values: CDR1 KGHSH, CDR2 LQKENI. The V segment lost 5 bases and the J segment 0 bases; nucleotides outside the gene matches: 4. The CDR3 contains 16 residues. DNA of the CDR3: TGTGCCAGCTCAAAACTAGCGGGATCCTCCTACAATGAGCAGTTCTTC. This codes for CASSKLAGSSYNEQFF. Complete variable domain (other parts from reference TRBV18 and TRBJ2-1): NAGVMQNPRHLVRRRGQEARLRCSPMKGHSHVYWYRQLPEEGLKFMVYLQKENIIDESGMPKERFSAEFPKEGPSILRIQQVVRGDSAAYFCASSKLAGSSYNEQFFGPGTRLTVL.

This clonotype was counted at least ten times. The chain has TRBV3-1 and TRBJ1-4, with D tentatively TRBD1 (6 bases). The CDR3 length is 16 residues. V was pared by 1 base and J by 7 bases, with 16 bases between. Germline CDR1 reads LGHDT; CDR2 reads YNNKEL (reference sequence). The CDR3 DNA sequence: TGTGCCAGCAGCCAAGCAGGGGCAGGGGAGGTTGAAAAACTGTTTTTT. It translates to CASSQAGAGEVEKLFF. The full variable domain, in which reference TRBV3-1 and TRBJ1-4 provide the parts outside the CDR3, is DTAVSQTPKYLVTQMGNDKSIKCEQNLGHDTMYWYKQDSKKFLKIMFSYNNKELIINETVPNRFSPKSPDKAHLNLHINSLELGDSAVYFCASSQAGAGEVEKLFFGSGTQLSVL.

CDR3 bases: TGCAGTGCCACTAGCGGGGGGGCAGCAGATACGCAGTATTTT. This encodes CSATSGGAADTQYF. The chain joins TRBV20-1 to TRBJ2-3; 13 positions match TRBD2. The trim removed 6 bases at V and 4 bases at J, leaving 4 bases unmatched. This CDR3 is built from 14 residues. The V gene's germline CDR1 is DFQATT and CDR2 SNEGSKA (reference sequence).

This clonotype was counted ten times or more. CDR3 sequence: CASSPAVGDYNEQFF. As DNA, the CDR3 is TGCGCCAGCAGCCCGGCTGTTGGGGATTACAATGAGCAGTTCTTC. The V gene is TRBV5-1, the J gene TRBJ2-1; D call uncertain. This CDR3 has 15 residues. Germline V gene lookup returns CDR1 SGHRS and CDR2 YFSETQ. V was clipped by 4 bases and J by 4 bases, with 15 bases between them.